These 27 T cell receptor beta chains came from one sample sequenced in a study of cytomegalovirus exposure and HLA in healthy donors. 60 Vbeta and 13 Jbeta primers were used in PCR. TCRdb's table, derived via immunoSEQ multiplex PCR, lists solely in-frame clones and lacks some. The repertoire holds 150,000 to 200,000 clones, with about 86% as singletons. Material for sequencing was PBMCs. These receptors were obtained from a woman younger than 30 in good health and CMV-seropositive.

The chain is built from TRBV11-3 and TRBJ1-3, with D uncertain. The CDR3 sequence is 16 residues long. Trimming shortened V by 5 bases and J by 3 bases, and 17 bases separated the two germline ends. From germline, CDR1 is SGHNT and CDR2 YENEEA. The CDR3 coding sequence is TGTGCCAGCAGCCCCCGCTCGGGGTCTATTGGAAACACCATATATTTT. It is translated as CASSPRSGSIGNTIYF.

This clone was observed a few times. The chain employs TRBV29-1 and TRBJ2-3; 9 bases are a match to TRBD2. CDR3 length: 13 residues. The V segment lost 4 bases and the J segment 2 bases; nucleotides outside the gene matches: 1. Germline lookup yields CDR1 SQVTM and CDR2 ANQGSEA. CDR3 in DNA: TGCAGCGTTGCTAGCGGGGCCACAGATACGCAGTATTTT. Translated: CSVASGATDTQYF.

The genes are TRBV27 and TRBJ1-5; a possible D gene is TRBD1 (5 bases). This CDR3 region has 12 residues. V dropped 5 bases and J dropped 9 bases, with 11 bases sitting between them. Germline CDR1 and CDR2: MNHEY and SMNVEV (reference sequence). The CDR3 region is CASSPFGGPQHF. Written as DNA, the CDR3 is TGTGCCAGCAGTCCCTTCGGGGGGCCCCAGCATTTT.

The CDR3 is CAIFSGGAGSDTQYF. For the CDR3, the DNA is TGTGCCATCTTTAGCGGGGGGGCAGGATCAGATACGCAGTATTTT. V is TRBV10-3 and J is TRBJ2-3, with 11 bases aligning to TRBD2. J gave up 4 bases and V 8 bases, and 8 bases lay outside the gene matches. CDR3 length: 15 residues. Germline V lookup: CDR1 ENHRY, CDR2 SYGVKD.

This clone was seen a handful of times. The chain joins TRBV30 to TRBJ1-6; D is uncertain. CDR1 GTSNPN and CDR2 SVGIG come from the germline V gene (reference sequence). There are 12 residues in the CDR3. V was pared by 2 bases and J by 10 bases, with 9 bases between. The DNA for the CDR3 is TGTGCCTGGAGTCAGGAGGGCTCACCCCTCCACTTT. Amino acid sequence: CAWSQEGSPLHF.

This clone was recorded only once. The V and J genes are TRBV11-3 and TRBJ2-5, with D possibly TRBD1 on 5 matching bases. V was clipped by 2 bases and J by 3 bases, with 19 bases between them. The germline gives CDR1 SGHNT, CDR2 YENEEA. The CDR3 contains 17 residues. CDR3 nucleotide sequence: TGTGCCAGCAGCTTATTCCCCGGCAGGGATAATAAAGAGACCCAGTACTTC. It codes for CASSLFPGRDNKETQYF.

This chain joins TRBV5-8 and TRBJ2-3; 7 positions agree with TRBD1. V shed 0 bases and J 4 bases; nucleotides not matched to a gene: 8. CDR3 length equals 16 residues. From germline, CDR1 is SGHTS and CDR2 YDEGEE. CDR3 sequence (DNA): TGTGCCAGCAGCTTGGGGGGAATCCAGGGGGCAGATACGCAGTATTTT. Translating it yields CASSLGGIQGADTQYF.

This chain links TRBV27 with TRBJ1-1; D is possibly TRBD1 (6 bases). Germline-derived CDR1 and CDR2 are MNHEY and SMNVEV (reference sequence). The CDR3 has 16 residues. Trimming removed 4 bases at V and 2 bases at J, with 17 bases between. CDR3 sequence (DNA): TGTGCCAGCAGTTCCTACAACAGGGTAAGAAACACTGAAGCTTTCTTT. Its translation: CASSSYNRVRNTEAFF.

This clone was seen a single time. This rearrangement joins TRBV9 to TRBJ1-1, with 9 bases that match TRBD1. The CDR3 is made up of 15 amino acids. Unmatched junction bases numbered 3, after V lost 2 bases and J lost 1 base. Germline V gives CDR1 SGDLS, CDR2 YYNGEE. The CDR3 sequence is CASSVTGGGNTEAFF. The CDR3 nucleotides are TGTGCCAGCAGCGTTACAGGGGGCGGGAACACTGAAGCTTTCTTT.

The chain employs TRBV10-3 and TRBJ2-3, with 7 positions matching TRBD1. The trim removed 6 bases at V and 3 bases at J, leaving 6 bases unmatched. The CDR3 has 14 residues. The germline V gene has CDR1 ENHRY and CDR2 SYGVKD. DNA of the CDR3: TGTGCCATCAGCTCACAGGGGCGGACAGATACGCAGTATTTT. Protein sequence: CAISSQGRTDTQYF.

The chain links TRBV6-5 to TRBJ1-4; the match to TRBD1 covers 8 bases. The CDR3 sequence is 16 residues long. Losses at the gene ends were 3 bases for V and 8 bases for J; bases not matched to a gene: 11. In germline, CDR1 is MNHEY, CDR2 SVGAGI. The CDR3 DNA reads TGTGCCAGCAGTTATTATCGTGGACAGGGCCGGGAAAAACTGTTTTTT. This codes for CASSYYRGQGREKLFF.

This clone occurred once. The gene calls are TRBV29-1 and TRBJ1-2, with a possible D match to TRBD1 (6 bases). The V gene's germline CDR1 is SQVTM and CDR2 ANQGSEA. This CDR3 has 13 residues. V gave up 1 base and J gave up 1 base, with 7 bases separating them. The chain's CDR3 is CSVEGGLNYGYTF. The DNA of the CDR3 is TGCAGCGTTGAAGGGGGGCTTAACTATGGCTACACCTTC.

This sequence joins TRBV30 and TRBJ2-1, with 8 nucleotides matching TRBD2. The V segment lost 3 bases and the J segment 7 bases; nucleotides outside the gene matches: 8. CDR1 and CDR2 (germline): GTSNPN, SVGIG (reference sequence). The CDR3 contains 14 residues. Here the CDR3 reads CAWRSERGWNEQFF. CDR3 DNA sequence: TGTGCCTGGAGGAGCGAGCGGGGGTGGAATGAGCAGTTCTTC.

The J gene is TRBJ1-5, the V gene TRBV19; the D is unclear. V was clipped by 3 bases and J by 2 bases, with 14 bases between them. This CDR3 spans 16 amino acids. Germline V CDR1 and CDR2: LNHDA, SQIVND (reference sequence). CDR3 sequence: CASSILVGSGNQPQHF. In DNA form, the CDR3 reads TGTGCCAGTAGTATTCTGGTAGGGAGTGGCAATCAGCCCCAGCATTTT.

This chain joins TRBV14 and TRBJ1-6; possible D gene TRBD1, 6 bases. CDR3 length equals 16 residues. Per germline, CDR1 SGHDN and CDR2 FVKESK. V lost 0 bases, J lost 9 bases, and 15 bases lay in between. CDR3 loop: CASSQDLGAGVSPLHF. DNA of the CDR3: TGTGCCAGCAGCCAAGATCTAGGGGCAGGGGTTTCACCCCTCCACTTT.

The chain recombines TRBV10-2 with TRBJ1-2; 7 nucleotides align to TRBD1. Germline V gene lookup returns CDR1 WSHSY and CDR2 SAAADI. This CDR3 comprises 15 residues. V lost 4 bases, J lost 4 bases, and 9 bases stayed unmatched. CDR3 nucleotides: TGCGCCAGCAGTGGAGCAGGGGGTCCCCTCTATGGCTACACCTTC. It is translated as CASSGAGGPLYGYTF.

The CDR3 coding sequence is TGTGCCAGCAGTTTAACGGGTTACACAGATACGCAGTATTTT. It encodes CASSLTGYTDTQYF. The chain has TRBV27 and TRBJ2-3, with no clear D. Trimming took off 2 bases at V and 2 bases at J, with 8 bases between the two ends. This CDR3 spans 14 amino acids. Germline CDR1 and CDR2: MNHEY and SMNVEV (reference sequence).

The V call is TRBV6-1, the J call TRBJ2-5; 7 bases are shared with TRBD2. Germline V gene sequence: CDR1 MNHNS, CDR2 SASEGT. Germline trimming cut 1 base from V and 5 bases from J; bases unmatched to any gene: 7. This CDR3 is built from 15 residues. CDR3 in amino acids: CASSEGGGLPETQYF. The DNA of the CDR3 is TGTGCCAGCAGTGAAGGGGGGGGGTTACCGGAGACCCAGTACTTC.

This sequence joins TRBV5-1 and TRBJ2-5, with TRBD2 identical over 9 bases. V lost 4 bases, J lost 1 base, and 8 bases stayed unmatched. CDR3 length equals 16 residues. CDR1 SGHRS and CDR2 YFSETQ come from the germline V gene. The CDR3 region has the DNA TGCGCCAGCAGCATAGATCCTAGCGGGGTCCAAGAGACCCAGTACTTC. Protein: CASSIDPSGVQETQYF. The full variable domain, its missing parts supplied by reference TRBV5-1 and TRBJ2-5, is KAGVTQTPRYLIKTRGQQVTLSCSPISGHRSVSWYQQTPGQGLQFLFEYFSETQRNKGNFPGRFSGRQFSNSRSEMNVSTLELGDSALYLCASSIDPSGVQETQYFGPGTRLLVL.

The rearrangement uses TRBV4-3 and TRBJ2-1; 7 bases agree with TRBD2. V dropped 0 bases and J dropped 7; count of bases not matched to a gene: 3. The CDR3 is made up of 14 amino acids. Per the germline V gene, CDR1 is LGHNA and CDR2 is YSLEER. CDR3 amino acids: CASSQDRGVNEQFF. The CDR3, as DNA: TGCGCCAGCAGCCAAGATCGGGGGGTTAATGAGCAGTTCTTC.

The DNA for the CDR3 is TGTGCCAGCAGCGAGTTGCCGGGAGGAGAGACCCAGTACTTC. It translates to CASSELPGGETQYF. The chain joins TRBV2 to TRBJ2-5, with 7 nucleotides matching TRBD2. The J segment lost 4 bases and the V segment lost 6 bases, leaving 8 bases of the junction unmatched. The length of the CDR3 is 14 residues. CDR1 is SNHLY, CDR2 FYNNEI, per germline.

CDR3 nucleotides: TGTGCCAGTAGTCCTCGTTGGGGGCTAGCGGGGGACTACGAGCAGTACGTC. This codes for CASSPRWGLAGDYEQYV. The rearrangement joins TRBV19 to TRBJ2-7, with 10 bases that match TRBD2. J lost 3 bases, V lost 5 bases, and 13 bases had no gene match. The germline gives CDR1 LNHDA, CDR2 SQIVND (reference sequence). This CDR3 comprises 17 residues.

With respect to this clone: Other DNA sequences of this sample code for an identical CDR3. V and J are TRBV28 and TRBJ2-7; D unresolved. Deletions cut 11 bases from V and 4 bases from J, with 12 bases between. Germline assignment: CDR1 MDHEN and CDR2 SYDVKM. The CDR3 sequence is 11 residues long. The CDR3 DNA is TGTGCCTCCAGTTTTTCTTACGAGCAGTACTTC. It codes for CASSFSYEQYF.

The rearrangement uses TRBV9 and TRBJ2-3, with D maybe TRBD2 (5 bases). V gave up 4 bases and J gave up 1 base, with 16 bases separating them. Germline V lookup: CDR1 SGDLS, CDR2 YYNGEE. The CDR3 is 16 amino acids. The CDR3: CASSTLPSGGTDTQYF. The DNA of the CDR3 is TGTGCCAGCAGCACCCTTCCTTCCGGGGGCACAGATACGCAGTATTTT.

V usage is TRBV15 and J usage is TRBJ2-5, with D possibly matching TRBD2 (5 bases). V was trimmed by 0 bases and J by 5 bases, leaving 10 bases between them. Germline CDR1 LNHNV, CDR2 YYDKDF (reference sequence). This CDR3 has 14 residues. CDR3 DNA: TGTGCCACCAGCAGAGAGGCGGGCGGGGAGACCCAGTACTTC. Translation gives CATSREAGGETQYF.

V gene TRBV2 combines with J gene TRBJ1-2; the match to TRBD1 covers 7 bases. Germline-derived CDR1 and CDR2 are SNHLY and FYNNEI. The length of the CDR3 is 14 residues. V gave up 4 bases and J gave up 1 base; unmatched junction bases: 3. The CDR3 sequence: CASSGSGGNYGYTF. CDR3 DNA: TGTGCCAGCAGTGGGTCAGGGGGTAACTATGGCTACACCTTC.

The chain is built from TRBV6-5 and TRBJ2-1; 10 bases match TRBD2. Germline loops: CDR1 MNHEY, CDR2 SVGAGI. The ends lost 6 bases at V and 2 bases at J; junction bases unmatched: 4. The CDR3 runs to 15 residues. CDR3 nucleotide sequence: TGTGCCAGCAGGATTCTAGCGGGGGCCTACAATGAGCAGTTCTTC. It specifies CASRILAGAYNEQFF.